The next 15 T cell receptor beta chains were all read from a single sample in a study of siplizumab effects on memory and regulatory T cells. This table comes from immunoSEQ multiplex PCR, and its TCRdb copy is limited to in-frame clones, with some not included. Counted here are tens of thousands of clones, roughly 93% occurring once; the ten biggest clones make up about two fifths. The material sequenced was CD8+ T cells sorted from blood. The receptors derive from a human donor in good health.

Concerning this clone itself: The conserved final phenylalanine or tryptophan is absent from the CDR3, which likely points to a read error. It is unclear where the CDR3 begins or ends on the DNA, so no DNA is shown, and the CDR3 is as TCRdb lists it. The chain uses TRBV19 and TRBJ1-4; the table assigns TRBD1, which was not confirmed against the DNA. The CDR3 is 11 amino acids long, termini counted. Per the germline V gene, CDR1 is LNHDA and CDR2 is SQIVND (reference sequence). The CDR3 reads CASSILGGQGP.

V usage is TRBV29-1 and J usage is TRBJ2-7; 10 nucleotides align to TRBD1. Germline loops: CDR1 SQVTM, CDR2 ANQGSEA. Trimming removed 7 bases from V and 5 bases from J; junction bases left unmatched: 11. CDR3 length: 14 residues. CDR3 sequence (DNA): TGCAGCGGACGATTGGGACAGGGGTCCGACGAGCAGTACTTC. Translated: CSGRLGQGSDEQYF.

The V call is TRBV27, the J call TRBJ2-7; possibly TRBD1 or TRBD2 for D (6 bases each). The germline V gene encodes CDR1 MNHEY and CDR2 SMNVEV (reference sequence). The CDR3 length is 14 residues. V lost 3 bases and J lost 3, with 12 bases in between. CDR3 sequence reads: CASSFVGGYYEQYF. For the CDR3, the DNA is TGTGCCAGCAGTTTCGTAGGGGGGTACTACGAGCAGTACTTC.

The chain links TRBV30 to TRBJ2-7; D gene ambiguous. Germline CDR1 and CDR2: GTSNPN and SVGIG (reference sequence). Trimming took 2 bases from V and 6 from J, leaving 8 bases between them. There are 11 residues in the CDR3. Here the CDR3 DNA reads TGTGCCTGGAGTCCCTCTTTCGAGCAGTACTTC. Residues: CAWSPSFEQYF.

This clone was seen a single time. J is TRBJ2-7 and V is TRBV30; possibly TRBD2 for D (6 bases). Trimming stripped 1 base from V and 5 bases from J, with 24 bases between. The germline V gene encodes CDR1 GTSNPN and CDR2 SVGIG (reference sequence). The CDR3 extends over 17 amino acids. This CDR3 is CAWSAREYYGSRNEQYF. The CDR3 DNA sequence: TGTGCCTGGAGTGCCCGGGAGTATTACGGGAGCAGGAACGAGCAGTACTTC.

The genes are TRBV7-3 and TRBJ2-1; a weak D match, TRBD2 (6 bases). The CDR3 totals 14 residues. Germline CDR1 and CDR2: SGHTA and FQGTGA. Trimming took 3 bases from V and 8 from J, leaving 14 bases between them. The chain's CDR3 is CASSFTGVGDEQFF. The CDR3 DNA reads as TGTGCCAGCAGCTTCACGGGAGTGGGGGATGAGCAGTTCTTC.

This clone was recorded once. The rearrangement joins TRBV5-1 to TRBJ1-1; D ambiguous. The V end was cut by 3 bases, the J end by 1 base, with 7 bases between. Germline V lookup: CDR1 SGHRS, CDR2 YFSETQ. There are 13 residues in the CDR3. CDR3 sequence: CASSSDGNTEAFF. The CDR3 DNA reads as TGCGCCAGCAGCTCGGACGGGAACACTGAAGCTTTCTTT.

The CDR3 DNA reads TGTGCCAGCAGCTTAGCGGCCGGGACAGGGGGCGAAAAACTGTTTTTT. Its protein is CASSLAAGTGGEKLFF. The chain links TRBV7-9 to TRBJ1-4; 12 positions match TRBD1. The CDR3 is 16 residues long. The V segment lost 0 bases and the J segment 8 bases; nucleotides outside the gene matches: 4. CDR1 SEHNR and CDR2 FQNEAQ come from the germline V gene (reference sequence).

V and J are TRBV14 and TRBJ2-1; 8 nucleotides align to TRBD1. Per the germline V gene, CDR1 is SGHDN and CDR2 is FVKESK. Trimming took 0 bases from V and 6 from J; bases not matched to a gene: 4. CDR3 length: 15 residues. CDR3 coding DNA: TGTGCCAGCAGCCAAGATCTGGACAGGGCCAATGAGCAGTTCTTC. As protein: CASSQDLDRANEQFF.

The rearrangement links TRBV28 to TRBJ2-1, with D possibly TRBD2 on 6 matching bases. The germline V gene encodes CDR1 MDHEN and CDR2 SYDVKM. V was trimmed by 3 bases and J by 5 bases, leaving 20 bases between them. The CDR3 covers 17 residues. In DNA form, the CDR3 reads TGTGCCAGCAGTTTCGATGGAGGGTTGTTAGGTCACAATGAGCAGTTCTTC. This sequence encodes CASSFDGGLLGHNEQFF. Full variable domain (remainder filled in from reference TRBV28 and TRBJ2-1): DVKVTQSSRYLVKRTGEKVFLECVQDMDHENMFWYRQDPGLGLRLIYFSYDVKMKEKGDIPEGYSVSREKKERFSLILESASTNQTSMYLCASSFDGGLLGHNEQFFGPGTRLTVL.

V gene TRBV19 combines with J gene TRBJ2-1; D not resolved. Deletions cut 1 base from V and 2 bases from J, with 15 bases between. The CDR3 sequence is 17 residues long. CDR1 is LNHDA and CDR2 is SQIVND in the germline V gene (reference sequence). The CDR3 coding sequence is TGTGCCAGTAGTATAGTCTTTCGATCAGGACCCTACAATGAGCAGTTCTTC. It is translated as CASSIVFRSGPYNEQFF.

This clone was found once. The chain is built from TRBV29-1 and TRBJ2-1; D is unclear. V gave up 6 bases and J gave up 3 bases, with 18 bases separating them. CDR1 and CDR2 from the germline V gene are SQVTM and ANQGSEA. CDR3 length: 15 amino acids. Written as DNA, the CDR3 is TGCAGCGTCCCTCTCTTGAACAGTCACTACAATGAGCAGTTCTTC. This codes for CSVPLLNSHYNEQFF.

This clone was observed once. This chain connects TRBV4-1 to TRBJ2-3, with D maybe TRBD2 (6 bases). The CDR3 extends over 16 amino acids. Trimming shortened V by 0 bases and J by 1 base, and 11 bases separated the two germline ends. Looked up from germline, CDR1 is MGHRA and CDR2 is YSYEKL. CDR3 loop: CASSQESASGTDTQYF. The CDR3 DNA is TGCGCCAGCAGCCAAGAGTCGGCTAGCGGCACAGATACGCAGTATTTT.

The chain joins TRBV9 to TRBJ2-7, with 11 positions matching TRBD2. Germline V gene sequence: CDR1 SGDLS, CDR2 YYNGEE. With 4 bases clipped from V and 4 bases from J, the junction kept 7 bases outside the gene matches. The CDR3 contains 15 residues. This CDR3 is CASSTGTSGSYEQYF. The CDR3 DNA follows: TGTGCCAGCAGCACCGGCACTAGCGGGAGTTACGAGCAGTACTTC.

The chain is built from TRBV7-6 and TRBJ2-5; D is ambiguous. The V end was cut by 1 base, the J end by 5 bases, with 5 bases between. The CDR3 has 12 amino acids. The germline CDR1 and CDR2 sequences are SGHVS and FNYEAQ. CDR3 sequence reads: CASSLGQETQYF. CDR3 nucleotide sequence: TGTGCCAGCAGCTTAGGGCAGGAGACCCAGTACTTC.